The present T cell receptor beta chain was sequenced within a study of control samples from healthy donors and cancer patients. CDR3 length equals 16 residues. Germline values: CDR1 MNHNS, CDR2 SASEGT. Trimming removed 4 bases from V and 7 bases from J, with 23 bases in between. Measured with immunoSEQ multiplex PCR; TCRdb has only the in-frame clones, and not every one. The sample has 40,000 to 60,000 clones; about nine tenths are singletons. Sequenced: PBMCs. The source of this sequence is a man aged 55-75 years with head and neck cancer. V is TRBV6-1 and J is TRBJ2-7, with a possible D match to TRBD1 (5 bases). CDR3 sequence reads: CASSGFVGASLGEQYF. The CDR3 coding sequence is TGTGCCAGCAGTGGATTTGTAGGGGCTTCTTTAGGGGAGCAGTACTTC.